This is a list of T cell receptor beta chains from one sample in a study of cytomegalovirus exposure and HLA in healthy donors. Method: immunoSEQ multiplex PCR; TCRdb's copy keeps in-frame clones and lacks some. The sample records about 14,000 clones, about two thirds being singletons. The sequencing input was PBMCs. The receptors come from a woman between 50 and 59 years old in good health and CMV-seropositive. The CDR3 runs from the conserved cysteine through the conserved F or W. The order of the fields is CDR3 length, J gene, clone size, V gene, D gene, CDR3 protein, CDR3 DNA. The D gene is left open where the match is weak. Clone size is not always given. Where it is, it says once, few, many or a class for expanded clones.

cdr3_length: 13
j_call: TRBJ2-1
clone_size: NA
v_call: TRBV29-1
d_call: NA
cdr3_aa: CSVGLTRMDEQFF
cdr3_nt: TGCAGCGTTGGACTCACGAGAATGGATGAGCAGTTCTTC

cdr3_length: 13
j_call: TRBJ1-1
clone_size: NA
v_call: TRBV19
d_call: TRBD1
cdr3_aa: CASISDRVTEAFF
cdr3_nt: TGTGCCAGTATATCCGACAGGGTCACTGAAGCTTTCTTT

cdr3_length: 15
j_call: TRBJ1-4
clone_size: NA
v_call: TRBV2
d_call: NA
cdr3_aa: CASSEARGTNEKLFF
cdr3_nt: TGTGCCAGCAGTGAAGCCAGGGGAACTAATGAAAAACTGTTTTTT

cdr3_length: 15
j_call: TRBJ1-1
clone_size: NA
v_call: TRBV30
d_call: NA
cdr3_aa: CAWRVDTRLNTEAFF
cdr3_nt: TGTGCCTGGAGAGTGGACACCAGGCTGAACACTGAAGCTTTCTTT

cdr3_length: 12
j_call: TRBJ2-1
clone_size: NA
v_call: TRBV6-6
d_call: NA
cdr3_aa: CASSYSRDEQFF
cdr3_nt: TGTGCCAGCAGTTACTCCCGGGATGAGCAGTTCTTC

cdr3_length: 16
j_call: TRBJ1-4
clone_size: few
v_call: TRBV4-1
d_call: NA
cdr3_aa: CASSHLLTRTNEKLFF
cdr3_nt: TGCGCCAGCAGCCATCTCCTCACCAGAACTAATGAAAAACTGTTTTTT

cdr3_length: 12
j_call: TRBJ2-1
clone_size: few
v_call: TRBV29-1
d_call: NA
cdr3_aa: CSVIQHPNEQFF
cdr3_nt: TGCAGCGTTATACAACACCCTAATGAGCAGTTCTTC

cdr3_length: 15
j_call: TRBJ2-7
clone_size: NA
v_call: TRBV4-2
d_call: NA
cdr3_aa: CASSQGTRTKREQYF
cdr3_nt: TGTGCCAGCAGCCAAGGAACCCGGACTAAGCGCGAGCAGTACTTC

cdr3_length: 15
j_call: TRBJ2-7
clone_size: NA
v_call: TRBV28
d_call: NA
cdr3_aa: CASTIQGPRSYEQYF
cdr3_nt: TGTGCCAGCACCATCCAGGGGCCTCGCTCCTACGAGCAGTACTTC

cdr3_length: 17
j_call: TRBJ1-5
clone_size: NA
v_call: TRBV30
d_call: TRBD1
cdr3_aa: CAWSDPAARQGGLAQHF
cdr3_nt: TGTGCCTGGAGTGACCCCGCTGCGCGGCAGGGGGGTTTGGCCCAGCATTTT

cdr3_length: 17
j_call: TRBJ2-3
clone_size: NA
v_call: TRBV4-2
d_call: TRBD2
cdr3_aa: CASSQGLAGLRTDTQYF
cdr3_nt: TGTGCCAGCAGCCAAGGCCTAGCGGGACTTCGGACAGATACGCAGTATTTT

cdr3_length: 14
j_call: TRBJ2-7
clone_size: NA
v_call: TRBV11-2
d_call: NA
cdr3_aa: CASSFALGDYEQYF
cdr3_nt: TGTGCCAGCAGCTTTGCGCTGGGCGACTACGAGCAGTACTTC

cdr3_length: 12
j_call: TRBJ1-1
clone_size: NA
v_call: TRBV29-1
d_call: NA
cdr3_aa: CSVQDQLTEAFF
cdr3_nt: TGCAGCGTTCAAGACCAACTCACTGAAGCTTTCTTT

cdr3_length: 16
j_call: TRBJ2-1
clone_size: few
v_call: TRBV4-2
d_call: TRBD1
cdr3_aa: CASSQEGGAKYNEQFF
cdr3_nt: TGTGCCAGCAGCCAAGAAGGGGGCGCAAAGTACAATGAGCAGTTCTTC

cdr3_length: 15
j_call: TRBJ1-1
clone_size: few
v_call: TRBV29-1
d_call: NA
cdr3_aa: CSVDGMMPRVAEAFF
cdr3_nt: TGCAGCGTTGACGGGATGATGCCCCGGGTGGCTGAAGCTTTCTTT

cdr3_length: 11
j_call: TRBJ1-2
clone_size: NA
v_call: TRBV20-1
d_call: NA
cdr3_aa: CSARDDRGYTF
cdr3_nt: TGCAGTGCTAGAGATGATCGGGGCTACACCTTC

cdr3_length: 15
j_call: TRBJ1-1
clone_size: NA
v_call: TRBV15
d_call: TRBD1
cdr3_aa: CATSGRTGTNTEAFF
cdr3_nt: TGTGCCACCAGCGGCAGGACAGGGACGAACACTGAAGCTTTCTTT

cdr3_length: 12
j_call: TRBJ2-7
clone_size: NA
v_call: TRBV29-1
d_call: NA
cdr3_aa: CSVEDISYEQYF
cdr3_nt: TGCAGCGTTGAGGACATCTCCTACGAGCAGTACTTC

cdr3_length: 15
j_call: TRBJ2-2
clone_size: NA
v_call: TRBV29-1
d_call: TRBD2
cdr3_aa: CSVGTSGAPTGELFF
cdr3_nt: TGCAGCGTTGGGACTAGCGGGGCCCCCACCGGGGAGCTGTTTTTT

cdr3_length: 13
j_call: TRBJ2-7
clone_size: NA
v_call: TRBV5-1
d_call: TRBD2
cdr3_aa: CASSPGGGYEQYF
cdr3_nt: TGCGCCAGCAGCCCCGGCGGGGGCTACGAGCAGTACTTC

cdr3_length: 13
j_call: TRBJ1-1
clone_size: NA
v_call: TRBV6-1
d_call: NA
cdr3_aa: CASGGSADTEAFF
cdr3_nt: TGTGCCAGCGGGGGCTCCGCGGACACTGAAGCTTTCTTT

cdr3_length: 15
j_call: TRBJ1-1
clone_size: NA
v_call: TRBV29-1
d_call: NA
cdr3_aa: CSVAGLQLLNTEAFF
cdr3_nt: TGCAGCGTTGCGGGGTTACAGTTATTGAACACTGAAGCTTTCTTT

cdr3_length: 16
j_call: TRBJ1-2
clone_size: NA
v_call: TRBV4-1
d_call: TRBD1
cdr3_aa: CASSQARTGGYDGYTF
cdr3_nt: TGCGCCAGCAGCCAAGCCAGGACAGGGGGCTATGATGGCTACACCTTC

cdr3_length: 11
j_call: TRBJ1-1
clone_size: NA
v_call: TRBV29-1
d_call: NA
cdr3_aa: CSVKLTTEAFF
cdr3_nt: TGCAGCGTAAAACTCACCACTGAAGCTTTCTTT

cdr3_length: 14
j_call: TRBJ2-7
clone_size: NA
v_call: TRBV6-1
d_call: TRBD1
cdr3_aa: CASSHGQGAYEQYF
cdr3_nt: TGTGCCAGCAGTCATGGACAGGGGGCTTACGAGCAGTACTTC

cdr3_length: 12
j_call: TRBJ2-7
clone_size: NA
v_call: TRBV15
d_call: TRBD1
cdr3_aa: CATSTGGQGIYF
cdr3_nt: TGTGCCACCAGCACAGGAGGACAGGGCATCTACTTC

cdr3_length: 12
j_call: TRBJ2-7
clone_size: NA
v_call: TRBV2
d_call: NA
cdr3_aa: CARGDIPYEQYF
cdr3_nt: TGTGCCAGGGGGGACATTCCCTACGAGCAGTACTTC

cdr3_length: 14
j_call: TRBJ1-2
clone_size: NA
v_call: TRBV6-5
d_call: TRBD1
cdr3_aa: CASSYTQGSGGYTF
cdr3_nt: TGTGCCAGCAGTTACACACAGGGGTCTGGAGGCTACACCTTC

cdr3_length: 11
j_call: TRBJ1-1
clone_size: NA
v_call: TRBV29-1
d_call: TRBD1
cdr3_aa: CSVGAGQVDFF
cdr3_nt: TGCAGCGTTGGGGCGGGACAGGTTGATTTCTTT

cdr3_length: 11
j_call: TRBJ2-1
clone_size: NA
v_call: TRBV6-1
d_call: NA
cdr3_aa: CASQLYNEQFF
cdr3_nt: TGTGCCAGTCAACTGTACAATGAGCAGTTCTTC

cdr3_length: 14
j_call: TRBJ2-1
clone_size: NA
v_call: TRBV9
d_call: NA
cdr3_aa: CASSVQGMGNEQFF
cdr3_nt: TGTGCCAGCAGCGTACAGGGGATGGGGAATGAGCAGTTCTTC

cdr3_length: 14
j_call: TRBJ1-1
clone_size: NA
v_call: TRBV29-1
d_call: TRBD1
cdr3_aa: CSVEGDRGNTEAFF
cdr3_nt: TGCAGCGTTGAGGGGGACAGGGGGAACACTGAAGCTTTCTTT

cdr3_length: 13
j_call: TRBJ2-7
clone_size: NA
v_call: TRBV7-2
d_call: NA
cdr3_aa: CASSSSLRYEQYF
cdr3_nt: TGTGCCAGCAGCTCCTCTCTCCGGTACGAGCAGTACTTC

cdr3_length: 19
j_call: TRBJ1-5
clone_size: NA
v_call: TRBV4-2
d_call: NA
cdr3_aa: CASSQRIQRGGYSNQPQHF
cdr3_nt: TGTGCCAGCAGCCAACGTATTCAGAGAGGAGGGTATAGCAATCAGCCCCAGCATTTT

cdr3_length: 14
j_call: TRBJ2-7
clone_size: few
v_call: TRBV10-3
d_call: NA
cdr3_aa: CAISESVRTYEQYF
cdr3_nt: TGTGCCATCAGTGAGTCAGTCAGAACCTACGAGCAGTACTTC

cdr3_length: 15
j_call: TRBJ2-3
clone_size: NA
v_call: TRBV4-1
d_call: TRBD2
cdr3_aa: CASSLLAGGPDTQYF
cdr3_nt: TGCGCCAGCAGCCTACTAGCGGGAGGGCCGGATACGCAGTATTTT

cdr3_length: 11
j_call: TRBJ2-1
clone_size: NA
v_call: TRBV19
d_call: TRBD1
cdr3_aa: CASSDRVEQFF
cdr3_nt: TGTGCCAGCTCAGACAGGGTTGAGCAGTTCTTC

cdr3_length: 13
j_call: TRBJ1-5
clone_size: NA
v_call: TRBV28
d_call: TRBD1
cdr3_aa: CASSGTALGPQHF
cdr3_nt: TGTGCCAGCAGTGGGACAGCTCTCGGGCCCCAGCATTTT

cdr3_length: 13
j_call: TRBJ2-5
clone_size: few
v_call: TRBV6-6
d_call: NA
cdr3_aa: CASSYRLAETQYF
cdr3_nt: TGTGCCAGCAGTTACCGTCTAGCGGAGACCCAGTACTTC

cdr3_length: 13
j_call: TRBJ1-1
clone_size: few
v_call: TRBV18
d_call: TRBD1
cdr3_aa: CASSPTQGSLPFF
cdr3_nt: TGTGCCAGCTCACCAACACAGGGGAGCTTGCCTTTCTTT

cdr3_length: 12
j_call: TRBJ1-4
clone_size: NA
v_call: TRBV6-6
d_call: NA
cdr3_aa: CASSYISEKLFF
cdr3_nt: TGTGCCAGCAGTTATATCAGTGAAAAACTGTTTTTT

cdr3_length: 15
j_call: TRBJ2-7
clone_size: NA
v_call: TRBV25-1
d_call: TRBD1
cdr3_aa: CASSETGTGWPEQYF
cdr3_nt: TGTGCCAGCAGTGAAACCGGGACAGGATGGCCCGAGCAGTACTTC

cdr3_length: 13
j_call: TRBJ2-1
clone_size: medium-sized
v_call: TRBV5-5
d_call: NA
cdr3_aa: CASSFAGEGEQFF
cdr3_nt: TGTGCCAGCAGCTTTGCGGGCGAGGGTGAGCAGTTCTTC

cdr3_length: 14
j_call: TRBJ2-5
clone_size: NA
v_call: TRBV7-9
d_call: NA
cdr3_aa: CASSSLSSGETQYF
cdr3_nt: TGTGCCAGCAGCTCGCTGAGTTCCGGGGAGACCCAGTACTTC

cdr3_length: 13
j_call: TRBJ1-5
clone_size: NA
v_call: TRBV6-5
d_call: NA
cdr3_aa: CASSAGSNQPQHF
cdr3_nt: TGTGCCAGCAGCGCGGGGAGCAATCAGCCCCAGCATTTT

cdr3_length: 17
j_call: TRBJ2-1
clone_size: NA
v_call: TRBV14
d_call: NA
cdr3_aa: CASSQGFPPKTVREQFF
cdr3_nt: TGTGCCAGCAGCCAAGGATTTCCTCCGAAAACCGTCAGGGAGCAGTTCTTC

cdr3_length: 12
j_call: TRBJ2-7
clone_size: NA
v_call: TRBV6-5
d_call: NA
cdr3_aa: CASGRGSYEQYF
cdr3_nt: TGTGCCAGCGGGAGGGGGTCCTACGAGCAGTACTTC

cdr3_length: 14
j_call: TRBJ1-5
clone_size: NA
v_call: TRBV6-1
d_call: TRBD1
cdr3_aa: CASSDREMNQPQHF
cdr3_nt: TGTGCCAGCAGCGACAGGGAGATGAATCAGCCCCAGCATTTT

cdr3_length: 13
j_call: TRBJ2-1
clone_size: NA
v_call: TRBV29-1
d_call: TRBD2
cdr3_aa: CSVEAGGSNEQFF
cdr3_nt: TGCAGCGTTGAAGCGGGAGGGTCCAATGAGCAGTTCTTC

cdr3_length: 14
j_call: TRBJ1-2
clone_size: NA
v_call: TRBV28
d_call: NA
cdr3_aa: CASSSLYRSGGYTF
cdr3_nt: TGTGCCAGCAGTTCCCTCTACAGGTCTGGTGGCTACACCTTC

cdr3_length: 15
j_call: TRBJ1-2
clone_size: NA
v_call: TRBV6-7
d_call: NA
cdr3_aa: CASSRLGLNGGGYTF
cdr3_nt: TGTGCCAGCAGCCGGCTGGGACTGAATGGTGGTGGCTACACCTTC

cdr3_length: 14
j_call: TRBJ1-5
clone_size: few
v_call: TRBV10-3
d_call: TRBD1
cdr3_aa: CAISGTGNNQPQHF
cdr3_nt: TGTGCCATCAGCGGGACAGGGAACAATCAGCCCCAGCATTTT

cdr3_length: 15
j_call: TRBJ1-5
clone_size: few
v_call: TRBV6-5
d_call: NA
cdr3_aa: CASSYGGKGNQPQHF
cdr3_nt: TGTGCCAGCAGTTACGGAGGGAAGGGCAATCAGCCCCAGCATTTT

cdr3_length: 13
j_call: TRBJ1-1
clone_size: once
v_call: TRBV29-1
d_call: TRBD1
cdr3_aa: CSGEQGGNTEAFF
cdr3_nt: TGCAGCGGGGAACAGGGGGGAAACACTGAAGCTTTCTTT